This entry features one T cell receptor (beta chain) sequence. Its antigen is unknown. Per-base quality was not reported, and no clone a single base away is much larger than it. The sample belongs to a study of shared clonotypes between healthy human individuals (dated by TCRdb to 2020 to 2022). Turning to the overall study: Two women and three men aged 18 to 49 years were included in the cohort. Leukapheresis yielded between about 0.85 and 9.5 billion PBMCs per donor. To increase sequencing depth and limit assay-specific biases, different laboratories used diverse techniques to prepare libraries and sequence TCR repertoires. For each donor, CD4 naive and CD4 memory were each run on three plates, CD8 naive on two plates, and CD8 memory on one plate. The study deeply sequenced blood TCR repertoires of about 5 healthy adults to estimate repertoire size and the extent of clonotype sharing between individuals.

TCR CDR3 regions were amplified from genomic DNA by multiplex PCR using the deep immunoSEQ assay. Extracted genomic DNA from each cell subset was distributed evenly across all wells of several immunoSEQ 96-well plates, and each plate was treated as a replicate. For sorted subsets, around 200 ng genomic DNA, equal to about 30,000 T cell genomes, was loaded into each replicate PCR. Purified libraries were quantified with a Qubit 3.0 fluorometer, sized on a Bioanalyzer 2100, and re-quantified with the KAPA Library Quantification kit. Every immunoSEQ 96-well plate was sequenced on a separate single-read 150-cycle Illumina NextSeq 550 flow cell. The paper's processing steps were these. Because the immunoSEQ output held only junctional sequences and lacked quality scores, the filtering could not match the filtering applied to full-length reads. To assign V/J genes and CDR3, sequences were annotated using PyIR, a Python wrapper for IgBLAST v1.9, with IMGT germline references. Reads with weak V/J assignments (E-value above 1e-6), missing CDR3, stop codons, out-of-frame junctions, or ambiguous translated residues were removed. V3J clonotypes were defined as sequences sharing an identical inferred V gene, J gene, and CDR3 amino acid sequence. To compute the percentage overlap between repertoires, the number of shared unique clonotypes was divided by the size of the smaller repertoire. Repertoire richness was assessed with RTK rarefaction, the Chao1 estimator, and Recon v2.1 estimates of unobserved clonotypes. OLGA was used to compute generation probabilities for all TCRbeta clonotypes that the gDNA method yielded from a few donors. The clones in this table, taken by TCRdb from immuneACCESS, are in-frame only. Not every clone is retained; where verified, under half of the shortfall comes from an unresolved V gene, and the cause of the rest is unknown. The V and J calls and clone size are taken from that table; D and trimming were inferred from the DNA. The sample has around 1.1 million clones on record, 75% to 80% of them singletons. Roughly 0.65% of the sample belongs to the ten largest clones.

Spanning cysteine to phenylalanine, the CDR3 consists of 18 amino acids. CDR3 DNA only is kept here, 54 bases in frame from base 1. Trimming removed 1 base from V and 4 bases from J; the gene matches leave 10 bases unexplained. CDR1 SGHVS and CDR2 FQNEAQ are derived from the germline V gene. General findings and caveats noted by the study authors: Across four donors, about 5.2% of naive CD4, approximately 4% of naive CD8, approximately 2.5% of memory CD4, and around 0.4% of memory CD8 clonotypes were shared. Clonotypes shared by all four sorted-subset donors showed higher generation probabilities than non-shared clonotypes. Incomplete sequencing was indicated by rarefaction of sorted-subset datasets, despite the large sequencing depth. Because the study included a small number of donors, the genetic and exposure-history diversity represented was limited. Based on pairwise subsampling, the degree of clonotype sharing among donors was expected to be affected by sequencing depth. Sampling was limited to blood, and TCR repertoires in tissue likely differ from TCR repertoires in blood. Larger estimated clonotype richness was generally found for naive subsets than for memory subsets.

The donors were healthy, HIV-negative adults who had no recently reported acute infections or vaccinations. Every donor was a Caucasian adult residing in Nashville, Tennessee, USA. CD4+ T cells were enriched by magnetic negative selection, after which naive cells were positively selected on CD45RA and the negative fraction was taken as the memory subset. Blood was collected by leukapheresis, and PBMCs were isolated by Ficoll-Histopaque density gradient centrifugation and then cryopreserved in liquid nitrogen vapor phase. Purity and quantity of every magnetically sorted T cell population were checked by analytical flow cytometry. Genomic DNA was isolated from every sorted fraction and measured by UV absorbance on a Nanodrop 2000c.

Sequenced input: memory CD4+ T cells from PBMCs. The sample's cell subset or site label is to be understood as: CD45RA-negative fraction. Rearrangement joined TRBV7-8 to TRBJ2-7; 13 middle bases align to TRBD2. This receptor was identified in a man between 18 and 35 years old in good health. Some clones in this sample may be carry-over from other donors' samples. The sequenced DNA is TGTGCCAGCAGCTTAGATAGTACTAGCGGGAGGGCCCAGTACGAGCAGTACTTC. Translated, it gives CASSLDSTSGRAQYEQYF.